These 29 T cell receptor beta chains were all obtained from the same sample, sequenced in a study of T cells in Graves' hyperthyroidism and ophthalmopathy. RNA transcripts were the template for amplifying TCR beta CDR3 regions. HTBI primers were used for first-round RT-PCR of the TCR CDR3. TCRdb recomputed calls from the multiplex PCR reads with MiXCR, one row per CDR3 protein. The profile covers some 270,000 distinct CDR3 sequences, with about an eighth appearing a single time and 6% to 8% taken by the ten largest. The sample was blood. These receptors came from a woman aged 30 to 39 with Graves' hyperthyroidism that later progressed to Graves' ophthalmopathy.

The chain employs TRBV20-1 and TRBJ2-7; D unresolved. Germline CDR1 is DFQATT and CDR2 is SNEGSKA (reference sequence). V dropped 3 bases and J dropped 1 base, with 10 bases sitting between them. The CDR3 has 13 amino acids. DNA of the CDR3: TGCAGTGCTAGGATCCAGAGGTCCTACGAGCAGTACTTC. It encodes CSARIQRSYEQYF.

This clonotype was seen a handful of times. A much larger clonotype is one base distant, so this may be a read error. The chain links TRBV20-1 to TRBJ2-5; TRBD2 agrees at 14 bases. CDR3 length equals 14 residues. Germline V CDR1 and CDR2: DFQATT, SNEGSKA (reference sequence). Trimming removed 3 bases from V and 5 bases from J; junction bases left unmatched: 2. CDR3 sequence: CSARTSGGGETQYF. CDR3 bases: TGCAGTGCTAGGACTAGCGGGGGGGGGGAGACCCAGTACTTC.

This clonotype was observed once. V gene TRBV7-9 combines with J gene TRBJ2-1; D possibly corresponds to TRBD1 (6 bases). The CDR3 is 13 residues long. V lost 5 bases and J 10 bases, leaving 15 bases between the germline ends. Germline-derived CDR1 and CDR2 are SEHNR and FQNEAQ (reference sequence). CDR3 nucleotides: TGTGCCAGCAGCCCTCAGGGGAGAAGGGAGCAGTTCTTC. Translating it yields CASSPQGRREQFF.

This clonotype was observed many times. The J gene is TRBJ1-1, the V gene TRBV6-2 or TRBV6-3; 7 nucleotides match TRBD1. The CDR3 runs to 13 residues. With V trimmed by 2 bases and J by 5 bases, 2 bases remained unmatched. From germline, CDR1 is MNHEY and CDR2 SVGEGT. The CDR3 spells CASSYEQGTEAFF. CDR3 coding DNA: TGTGCCAGCAGTTACGAACAGGGGACTGAAGCTTTCTTT.

This clonotype was observed many times. This chain connects TRBV12-3 or TRBV12-4 to TRBJ2-5; TRBD1 or TRBD2 may be the D gene (6 bases each). V lost 0 bases and J 3 bases, leaving 11 bases between the germline ends. This CDR3 region has 15 residues. The CDR3 bases are TGTGCCAGCAGTTTAGCGGGGGCGGGAAAAGAGACCCAGTACTTC. This encodes CASSLAGAGKETQYF.

This clonotype was found many times. The gene calls are TRBV20-1 and TRBJ2-3; 8 bases are a match to TRBD2. CDR3 length equals 14 residues. Per germline, CDR1 DFQATT and CDR2 SNEGSKA (reference sequence). The J segment lost 8 bases and the V segment lost 6 bases, leaving 13 bases of the junction unmatched. CDR3 in DNA: TGCAGTGCCAGCCTAAAGCGGGAGAACGGTACGCAGTATTTT. It translates to CSASLKRENGTQYF.

This clonotype appeared many times. The genes are TRBV10-3 and TRBJ1-2; possibly TRBD1 for D (6 bases). With 2 bases removed from V and 4 bases from J, the gap between germline ends came to 11 bases. The CDR3 totals 14 residues. From germline, CDR1 is ENHRY and CDR2 SYGVKD. This CDR3 reads CAISERTDSYGYTF. The CDR3 DNA reads as TGTGCCATCAGTGAGCGGACAGATTCCTATGGCTACACCTTC.

This clonotype was observed a few times. The chain employs TRBV4-3 and TRBJ2-3; possibly TRBD2 for D (6 bases). Trimming cost V 1 base and J 2 bases, with 10 bases left between them. CDR3 length: 15 residues. Per germline, CDR1 LGHNA and CDR2 YSLEER. As DNA, the CDR3 is TGCGCCAGCAGCCAAGCGGACTATAACACAGATACGCAGTATTTT. The encoded protein is CASSQADYNTDTQYF.

This clonotype was seen ten or more times. The chain carries TRBV5-4 and TRBJ2-2; D remains unclear. The CDR3 is made up of 16 amino acids. Germline V gene data show CDR1 as SGHNT and CDR2 as YYREEE (reference sequence). V lost 0 bases to trimming and J lost 5 bases, with 14 bases between them. This chain's CDR3 is CASSLDVTLGTGELFF. The CDR3 coding sequence is TGTGCCAGCAGCTTGGATGTGACCCTGGGAACCGGGGAGCTGTTTTTT. Drawing the rest from reference TRBV5-4 and TRBJ2-2, the complete variable domain is ETGVTQSPTHLIKTRGQQVTLRCSSQSGHNTVSWYQQALGQGPQFIFQYYREEENGRGNFPPRFSGLQFPNYSSELNVNALELDDSALYLCASSLDVTLGTGELFFGEGSRLTVL.

The V and J genes are TRBV10-3 and TRBJ2-7; D is uncertain. The length of the CDR3 is 13 residues. Trimming took off 6 bases at V and 3 bases at J, with 12 bases between the two ends. CDR1 is ENHRY and CDR2 is SYGVKD in the germline V gene. CDR3 sequence: CAISLGTFYEQYF. CDR3 DNA sequence: TGTGCCATCAGCTTAGGCACATTCTACGAGCAGTACTTC.

Remarks on this clonotype: A much larger clone is a single base away; this may be a read error. The chain couples TRBV3-1 to TRBJ1-5, with a tentative D call TRBD1 (5 bases). V was trimmed by 4 bases and J by 3 bases, leaving 16 bases between them. Germline lookup yields CDR1 LGHDT and CDR2 YNNKEL (reference sequence). CDR3 length: 16 amino acids. As DNA, the CDR3 is TGTGCCAGCAGCCCCACCGAGACAGCCGACAATCAGCCCCAGCATTTT. Protein: CASSPTETADNQPQHF.

The V call is TRBV14, the J call TRBJ2-1; D call uncertain. The germline CDR1 and CDR2 sequences are SGHDN and FVKESK. The CDR3 has 12 amino acids. With 0 bases removed from V and 12 bases from J, the gap between germline ends came to 9 bases. The CDR3 sequence: CASSQDWRGQFF. CDR3 in DNA: TGTGCCAGCAGCCAAGATTGGCGTGGGCAGTTCTTC.

This clonotype was counted a single time. This sequence joins TRBV7-9 and TRBJ2-1; 10 nucleotides agree with TRBD2. Germline V gene lookup returns CDR1 SEHNR and CDR2 FQNEAQ (reference sequence). The CDR3 loop spans 17 amino acids. With V trimmed by 5 bases and J by 0 bases, 7 bases remained unmatched. CDR3 coding DNA: TGTGCCAGCAGCCCAACTAGCGGGATGAGCTCCTACAATGAGCAGTTCTTC. Protein sequence: CASSPTSGMSSYNEQFF.

This clonotype has just one count. This chain joins TRBV7-3 and TRBJ2-5; TRBD1 aligns across 8 bases. CDR1 and CDR2 (germline): SGHTA, FQGTGA. The V segment lost 2 bases and the J segment 2 bases; nucleotides outside the gene matches: 10. This CDR3 is built from 17 residues. The CDR3 region is CASSLQGAGGEQETQYF. DNA of the CDR3: TGTGCCAGCAGCTTACAGGGGGCAGGCGGGGAGCAAGAGACCCAGTACTTC.

This clonotype was detected ten times or more. This rearrangement joins TRBV6-2 or TRBV6-3 to TRBJ1-2; D gene ambiguous. The CDR3 covers 12 residues. CDR1 is MNHEY and CDR2 is SVGEGT in the germline V gene. V was clipped by 7 bases and J by 4 bases, with 10 bases between them. The CDR3, as DNA: TGTGCCAGCACAGAGGACTTCTATGGCTACACCTTC. Its protein is CASTEDFYGYTF.

This clonotype was seen ten or more times. The V call is TRBV7-8, the J call TRBJ1-2, with TRBD1 matching 10 bases. CDR3 length: 15 residues. CDR1 and CDR2 (germline): SGHVS, FQNEAQ. Trimming removed 5 bases from V and 4 bases from J; junction bases left unmatched: 7. The CDR3 region is CASSPRRDRGYGYTF. The CDR3 DNA reads as TGTGCCAGCAGCCCACGCCGGGACAGGGGCTATGGCTACACCTTC.

This clonotype was seen many times. The genes are TRBV10-3 and TRBJ1-1; D gene uncertain. The CDR3 is made up of 14 amino acids. Trimming removed 6 bases from V and 0 bases from J, with 11 bases in between. The germline CDR1 and CDR2 sequences are ENHRY and SYGVKD. CDR3 amino acids: CAIRNSEMNTEAFF. The CDR3 region has the DNA TGTGCCATCAGAAACAGCGAGATGAACACTGAAGCTTTCTTT.

This clonotype was recorded at least ten times. The V and J genes are TRBV6-2 or TRBV6-3 and TRBJ2-5; 7 bases fit TRBD2. The CDR3 runs to 16 residues. V dropped 2 bases and J dropped 4; count of bases not matched to a gene: 10. Germline V gene lookup returns CDR1 MNHEY and CDR2 SVGEGT. CDR3 loop: CASSYGREGLVETQYF. The CDR3 coding sequence is TGTGCCAGCAGTTACGGGAGGGAGGGCCTAGTAGAGACCCAGTACTTC.

This clonotype was counted many times. This sequence joins TRBV30 and TRBJ2-3; D not resolved. The germline gives CDR1 GTSNPN, CDR2 SVGIG (reference sequence). V was pared by 1 base and J by 6 bases, with 8 bases between. The CDR3 has 12 residues. The CDR3: CAWSAGADTQYF. CDR3 nucleotide sequence: TGTGCCTGGAGTGCTGGAGCTGATACGCAGTATTTT.

This clonotype was counted many times. The chain recombines TRBV20-1 with TRBJ1-1; D is unclear. V lost 3 bases, J lost 4 bases, and 15 bases lay in between. The CDR3 consists of 14 residues. Looked up from germline, CDR1 is DFQATT and CDR2 is SNEGSKA (reference sequence). Here the CDR3 reads CSASRYGEITEAFF. DNA for the CDR3: TGCAGTGCTAGTCGGTACGGGGAGATCACTGAAGCTTTCTTT.

This clonotype has a count of ten or more. The V call is TRBV20-1, the J call TRBJ2-1; 9 positions match TRBD2. The CDR3 length is 13 residues. J lost 9 bases, V lost 6 bases, and 9 bases had no gene match. Per the germline V gene, CDR1 is DFQATT and CDR2 is SNEGSKA (reference sequence). CDR3 amino acids: CSALAGEKVEQFF. Written as DNA, the CDR3 is TGCAGTGCGTTAGCGGGAGAAAAGGTTGAGCAGTTCTTC.

This clonotype was counted only a few times. The gene calls are TRBV28 and TRBJ1-4; D possibly corresponds to TRBD1 (5 bases). Trimming took off 11 bases at V and 8 bases at J, with 18 bases between the two ends. The CDR3 sequence is 13 residues long. CDR1 and CDR2 (germline): MDHEN, SYDVKM. The CDR3: CASAGGGGEKLFF. CDR3 coding DNA: TGTGCCTCAGCGGGCGGGGGAGGGGAAAAACTGTTTTTT. Full variable domain (missing parts from reference TRBV28 and TRBJ1-4): DVKVTQSSRYLVKRTGEKVFLECVQDMDHENMFWYRQDPGLGLRLIYFSYDVKMKEKGDIPEGYSVSREKKERFSLILESASTNQTSMYLCASAGGGGEKLFFGSGTQLSVL.

This clonotype showed up many times. This chain uses TRBV15 with TRBJ2-5; D not certain. The germline CDR1 and CDR2 sequences are LNHNV and YYDKDF (reference sequence). This CDR3 is built from 16 residues. Trimming stripped 0 bases from V and 2 bases from J, with 13 bases between. The CDR3 sequence is CATSREDAITQETQYF. CDR3 DNA: TGTGCCACCAGCAGAGAGGACGCGATCACACAAGAGACCCAGTACTTC. The full variable domain, completed using reference TRBV15 and TRBJ2-5, is DAMVIQNPRYQVTQFGKPVTLSCSQTLNHNVMYWYQQKSSQAPKLLFHYYDKDFNNEADTPDNFQSRRPNTSFCFLDIRSPGLGDTAMYLCATSREDAITQETQYFGPGTRLLVL.

The chain couples TRBV7-2 to TRBJ1-3; no firm D call. The germline V and J ends were trimmed by 1 base and 4 bases, with 11 bases remaining between them. CDR1 and CDR2 (germline): SGHTA, FQGNSA. The CDR3 length is 15 residues. The chain's CDR3 is CASSLVGFLGNTIYF. The CDR3 region has the DNA TGTGCCAGCAGCTTAGTCGGGTTTTTGGGAAACACCATATATTTT.

A few counts support this clonotype. The rearrangement links TRBV7-9 to TRBJ2-2; D unclear. The CDR3 is 16 residues long. From germline, CDR1 is SEHNR and CDR2 FQNEAQ (reference sequence). V was clipped by 2 bases and J by 0 bases, with 10 bases between them. CDR3 sequence reads: CASSLRTVTNTGELFF. The CDR3 DNA sequence: TGTGCCAGCAGCTTAAGGACGGTTACGAACACCGGGGAGCTGTTTTTT.

This clonotype has at least ten counts. The chain is built from TRBV20-1 and TRBJ2-3; tentatively, D is TRBD1 (6 bases). Germline V gives CDR1 DFQATT, CDR2 SNEGSKA (reference sequence). The CDR3 contains 12 residues. V lost 7 bases and J lost 2, with 10 bases in between. CDR3 protein: CSGTDTTDTQYF. The CDR3 DNA reads as TGCAGTGGGACAGATACCACAGATACGCAGTATTTT.

This clonotype showed up many times. The chain is built from TRBV7-2 and TRBJ1-2; tentative D call: TRBD1 (6 bases). Germline-derived CDR1 and CDR2 are SGHTA and FQGNSA. The CDR3 is 15 residues long. Trimming pared 5 bases from V and 4 bases from J, leaving 17 bases between. The DNA of the CDR3 is TGTGCCAGCAGCCCAGACCAGGGGAGGGGCTATGGCTACACCTTC. As protein: CASSPDQGRGYGYTF.

CDR3 in DNA: TGTGCCAGCAGGGGGACTAGCGGGGCCTACACAGATACGCAGTATTTT. It encodes CASRGTSGAYTDTQYF. The rearrangement links TRBV6-1 to TRBJ2-3; the match to TRBD2 covers 13 bases. Germline V gene lookup returns CDR1 MNHNS and CDR2 SASEGT. Trimming at V came to 6 bases and at J to 2 bases, leaving 5 bases not matched to a gene. The CDR3 is 16 residues long.

Many counts were recorded for this clonotype. V is TRBV6-1 and J is TRBJ1-5; 8 nucleotides line up with TRBD1. The length of the CDR3 is 13 residues. CDR1 and CDR2 from the germline V gene are MNHNS and SASEGT. Losses at the gene ends were 8 bases for V and 7 bases for J; bases not matched to a gene: 7. The chain's CDR3 is CASEQGARQPQHF. The CDR3 DNA sequence: TGTGCCAGCGAGCAGGGGGCACGACAGCCCCAGCATTTT.